This TCR beta chain was observed in a study of cytomegalovirus exposure and HLA in healthy donors. The PCR employed 60 Vbeta primers together with 13 Jbeta primers. Clones were sequenced by immunoSEQ multiplex PCR, and TCRdb holds only the in-frame ones, with some missing. The repertoire consists of roughly 95,000 clones, with roughly 82% occurring once and the leading ten covering roughly 3.4%. CDR1 and CDR2 (germline): LNHDA, SQIVND (reference sequence). V shed 7 bases and J shed 4 bases, with 14 bases lying between them. CDR3 length: 14 residues. V gene TRBV19 combines with J gene TRBJ1-5; D unclear. Sequencing used PBMCs. This TCR was sampled from a man in his thirties or forties in good health and CMV-seropositive. CDR3 protein: CASTSLRENQPQHF. As DNA, the CDR3 is TGTGCCAGTACCTCTCTTCGTGAGAATCAGCCCCAGCATTTT.